Listed here are 27 T cell receptor beta chains from one sample, sequenced in a study of blood T cell repertoires in COVID-19. Here immunoSEQ multiplex PCR was the method, and the copy in TCRdb shows in-frame clones only, minus some. The table lists some 170,000 clones, more than 80% of them singletons. The sequenced sample was peripheral blood. These TCRs come from a human donor in a cohort sampled during active COVID-19.

The CDR3 loop reads CASSQDASGPYEQYF. As DNA, the CDR3 is TGTGCCAGCAGCCAAGACGCTAGCGGACCCTACGAGCAGTACTTC. V is TRBV3-1 (or the pseudogene TRBV3-2) and J is TRBJ2-7, with 7 bases fitting TRBD2. The CDR3 is 15 residues long. CDR1 LGHDT and CDR2 YNNKEL come from the germline V gene (reference sequence). V shed 0 bases and J 2 bases; nucleotides not matched to a gene: 4.

V gene TRBV19 combines with J gene TRBJ1-5; 12 nucleotides line up with TRBD1. The CDR3 covers 17 residues. Germline CDR1 is LNHDA and CDR2 is SQIVND (reference sequence). V gave up 8 bases and J gave up 0 bases; unmatched junction bases: 8. The CDR3 protein is CASYGTGGTFSNQPQHF. The CDR3 DNA reads TGTGCCAGTTACGGGACAGGGGGCACCTTTAGCAATCAGCCCCAGCATTTT.

V is TRBV28 and J is TRBJ1-5; D might be TRBD1 (5 bases). The V and J ends lost 6 bases and 4 bases respectively, with 10 bases between them. The CDR3 consists of 13 residues. CDR1 and CDR2 (germline): MDHEN, SYDVKM. CDR3 sequence: CASRGPNNQPQHF. Here the CDR3 DNA reads TGTGCCAGCAGGGGGCCCAATAATCAGCCCCAGCATTTT.

This chain connects TRBV3-1 (or the pseudogene TRBV3-2) to TRBJ1-1; weak D call: TRBD1 (6 bases). This CDR3 has 13 amino acids. CDR1 and CDR2 (germline): LGHDT, YNNKEL (reference sequence). The V and J ends lost 4 bases and 8 bases respectively, with 14 bases between them. CDR3 protein: CASSRILGHEAFF. In DNA form, the CDR3 reads TGTGCCAGCAGCCGAATTCTGGGACACGAAGCTTTCTTT.

The J gene is TRBJ1-1, the V gene TRBV6-6, with 8 positions matching TRBD1. This CDR3 spans 15 amino acids. V lost 5 bases, J lost 1 base, and 6 bases stayed unmatched. The germline V gene has CDR1 MNHNY and CDR2 SVGAGI (reference sequence). This CDR3 is CASSHTGTGNTEAFF. The CDR3, as DNA: TGTGCCAGCAGTCACACCGGGACAGGGAACACTGAAGCTTTCTTT.

The CDR3 DNA reads TGTGCCAGCAGTTACTTGGAGCGGGGTCAGCCCCAGCATTTT. It specifies CASSYLERGQPQHF. The rearrangement links TRBV6-2 or TRBV6-3 to TRBJ1-5; D not resolved. The CDR3 sequence is 14 residues long. Germline-derived CDR1 and CDR2 are MNHEY and SVGEGT. The V and J ends lost 1 base and 6 bases respectively, with 10 bases between them.

V is TRBV4-3 and J is TRBJ2-5, with no clear D. Germline V gene lookup returns CDR1 LGHNA and CDR2 YSLEER. The CDR3 consists of 13 residues. V lost 6 bases and J 1 base, leaving 9 bases between the germline ends. CDR3: CASSRSPQETQYF. The CDR3, as DNA: TGCGCCAGCAGTCGTAGTCCCCAAGAGACCCAGTACTTC.

This clone was counted many times. The V call is TRBV10-3, the J call TRBJ2-5, with 11 bases fitting TRBD2. The CDR3 is 15 amino acids. Looked up from germline, CDR1 is ENHRY and CDR2 is SYGVKD. V shed 10 bases, J shed 2 bases, and the junction held 9 bases outside the gene matches. CDR3 DNA: TGTGCCACCCAAGGCGGGACTAGCGGACAAGAGACCCAGTACTTC. Amino acid sequence: CATQGGTSGQETQYF.

This clone has at least ten counts. The V gene is TRBV4-3, the J gene TRBJ1-5; D ambiguous. Trimming cost V 3 bases and J 6 bases, with 9 bases left between them. Germline CDR1 LGHNA, CDR2 YSLEER. The CDR3 has 13 amino acids. The CDR3 DNA reads as TGCGCCAGCAGCCAGGGGAGAGGTCAGCCCCAGCATTTT. Translation: CASSQGRGQPQHF.

This rearrangement joins TRBV3-1 (or the pseudogene TRBV3-2) to TRBJ1-1; the D is unclear. Trimming removed 0 bases at V and 7 bases at J, with 9 bases between. The CDR3 totals 13 residues. Germline CDR1 LGHDT, CDR2 YNNKEL (reference sequence). Here the CDR3 DNA reads TGTGCCAGCAGCCAAGAATCCGGAGGTGAAGCTTTCTTT. Protein: CASSQESGGEAFF.

The V call is TRBV11-2, the J call TRBJ2-6; D is perhaps TRBD2 (6 bases). This CDR3 region has 19 residues. Trimming removed 5 bases from V and 3 bases from J, with 23 bases in between. The germline CDR1 and CDR2 sequences are SGHAT and FQNNGV. Here the CDR3 DNA reads TGTGCCAGCAGCCCCCGTTGGAGGGCGAGGACTTATGGGGCCAACGTCCTGACTTTC. Encoded protein: CASSPRWRARTYGANVLTF.

The chain carries TRBV24-1 and TRBJ2-7, with D maybe TRBD2 (5 bases). The germline CDR1 and CDR2 sequences are KGHDR and SFDVKD. V was pared by 3 bases and J by 7 bases, with 15 bases between. The CDR3 is made up of 14 amino acids. CDR3 sequence reads: CATSDEDFRGEQYF. CDR3 sequence (DNA): TGTGCCACCAGTGATGAGGACTTTCGCGGTGAGCAGTACTTC.

The CDR3 reads CASSQDGQGRIYGYTF. In DNA form, the CDR3 reads TGTGCCAGCAGCCAAGATGGGCAGGGAAGGATCTATGGCTACACCTTC. This chain links TRBV14 with TRBJ1-2; D might be TRBD1 (5 bases). V was clipped by 0 bases and J by 4 bases, with 15 bases between them. The CDR3 contains 16 residues. Per germline, CDR1 SGHDN and CDR2 FVKESK.

The chain recombines TRBV19 with TRBJ1-5; D remains ambiguous. The V end lost 6 bases, the J end lost 3 bases, and 15 bases lay between the germline ends. Germline values: CDR1 LNHDA, CDR2 SQIVND (reference sequence). The CDR3 has 15 residues. The CDR3: CASRAGQTNNQPQHF. CDR3 in DNA: TGTGCCAGTAGAGCGGGCCAGACTAACAATCAGCCCCAGCATTTT.

The chain uses TRBV6-5 and TRBJ2-3; 9 bases match TRBD1. CDR1 MNHEY and CDR2 SVGAGI come from the germline V gene. Trimming took 7 bases from V and 0 from J; bases not matched to a gene: 5. The CDR3 covers 15 residues. The CDR3 DNA sequence: TGTGCCAGCACCCGACAGGGGGGAAGCACAGATACGCAGTATTTT. Translating it yields CASTRQGGSTDTQYF.

This rearrangement joins TRBV6-2 or TRBV6-3 to TRBJ2-2; D may be TRBD1 (5 bases). Looked up from germline, CDR1 is MNHEY and CDR2 is SVGEGT. This CDR3 contains 15 residues. V lost 1 base and J lost 6, with 12 bases in between. CDR3 nucleotide sequence: TGTGCCAGCAGTTACTACCAGGGTCCGTCCGGGGAGCTGTTTTTT. Translation gives CASSYYQGPSGELFF.

There are a few counts of this clone. In DNA form, the CDR3 reads TGTGCCAGCAGTCCTGGGAGTTATGAAAAACTGTTTTTT. Translated: CASSPGSYEKLFF. The gene calls are TRBV12-3 or TRBV12-4 and TRBJ1-4; D gene unclear. V was trimmed by 5 bases and J by 6 bases, leaving 10 bases between them. CDR3 length: 13 residues.

The chain joins TRBV27 to TRBJ2-7; 10 bases match TRBD1. Trimming cost V 6 bases and J 3 bases; bases outside gene matches: 8. The CDR3 covers 15 residues. Germline loops: CDR1 MNHEY, CDR2 SMNVEV (reference sequence). CDR3 amino acids: CASSLDRGLGYEQYF. Here the CDR3 DNA reads TGTGCCAGCAGCCTCGACAGGGGGCTTGGCTACGAGCAGTACTTC.

The chain is built from TRBV15 and TRBJ2-2; weak D call: TRBD1 (5 bases). The CDR3 runs 16 residues. Trimming removed 0 bases at V and 8 bases at J, with 16 bases between. CDR1 LNHNV and CDR2 YYDKDF come from the germline V gene (reference sequence). CDR3 protein: CATSRDSGRASGELFF. The CDR3 region has the DNA TGTGCCACCAGCAGAGATTCGGGCAGGGCTTCAGGGGAGCTGTTTTTT.

This clone was recorded only once. V is TRBV5-1 and J is TRBJ1-2; 7 bases fit TRBD1. The CDR3 is 13 amino acids. CDR1 is SGHRS and CDR2 is YFSETQ in the germline V gene. J gave up 2 bases and V 4 bases, and 2 bases lay outside the gene matches. The DNA for the CDR3 is TGCGCCAGCAGCAGGGGACAGAACTATGGCTACACCTTC. Encoded protein: CASSRGQNYGYTF.

This clone appeared a single time. The rearrangement uses TRBV6-2 or TRBV6-3 and TRBJ1-5; the match to TRBD1 covers 7 bases. CDR3 size: 13 residues. J was trimmed by 6 bases and V by 5 bases; bases with no gene match: 4. Germline V gene data show CDR1 as MNHEY and CDR2 as SVGEGT. DNA of the CDR3: TGTGCCAGCAGTAGACAGGGTGCTCAGCCCCAGCATTTT. It codes for CASSRQGAQPQHF.

This clone was observed a single time. The chain couples TRBV24-1 to TRBJ2-1; perhaps TRBD2 as D (6 bases). The length of the CDR3 is 14 residues. Trimming shortened V by 3 bases and J by 5 bases, and 10 bases separated the two germline ends. Germline CDR1 reads KGHDR; CDR2 reads SFDVKD. The chain's CDR3 is CATSDDGTHNEQFF. CDR3 DNA: TGTGCCACCAGTGATGATGGGACTCACAATGAGCAGTTCTTC.

In nucleotides, the CDR3 is TGTGCCAGTAGATTTGACAGGGGGCTTAACTATGGCTACACCTTC. Amino acids: CASRFDRGLNYGYTF. The V gene is TRBV19, the J gene TRBJ1-2; TRBD1 matches 10 bases. The CDR3 is 15 residues long. Germline-derived CDR1 and CDR2 are LNHDA and SQIVND (reference sequence). J gave up 1 base and V 6 bases, and 5 bases lay outside the gene matches.

The rearrangement joins TRBV6-5 to TRBJ2-5; D is unclear. The V and J ends lost 6 bases and 5 bases respectively, with 13 bases between them. In germline, CDR1 is MNHEY, CDR2 SVGAGI. The CDR3 length is 13 residues. The DNA for the CDR3 is TGTGCCAGCAGCGCCAGGCCAGAGGAGACCCAGTACTTC. Translating it yields CASSARPEETQYF.

The CDR3 DNA sequence: TGTGCCAGCAGCCCAGGGCCCGGGACAGGGGGCTTGAGCACTGAAGCTTTCTTT. Its translation: CASSPGPGTGGLSTEAFF. The chain employs TRBV11-3 and TRBJ1-1, with 12 positions matching TRBD1. This CDR3 comprises 18 residues. Trimming cost V 5 bases and J 4 bases; bases outside gene matches: 14. Germline CDR1 is SGHNT and CDR2 is YENEEA.

The CDR3 DNA sequence: TGTGCCAGCAGCAAGGACGGGACAGGGTCGGATCAGCCCCAGCATTTT. Protein product: CASSKDGTGSDQPQHF. The rearrangement joins TRBV7-8 to TRBJ1-5; 9 bases fit TRBD1. Germline loops: CDR1 SGHVS, CDR2 FQNEAQ. This CDR3 has 16 residues. V was pared by 5 bases and J by 5 bases, with 10 bases of the junction left unmatched.

J is TRBJ2-3 and V is TRBV7-6; 10 bases are shared with TRBD2. V trimming: 0 bases; J trimming: 4 bases; junction bases outside the gene matches: 4. Germline CDR1 and CDR2: SGHVS and FNYEAQ. This CDR3 comprises 16 residues. CDR3 loop: CASSLASGGRADTQYF. In DNA, the CDR3 is TGTGCCAGCAGCTTAGCTAGCGGGGGGCGCGCAGATACGCAGTATTTT. Filled out from reference TRBV7-6 and TRBJ2-3, the complete variable domain reads GAGVSQSPRYKVTKRGQDVALRCDPISGHVSLYWYRQALGQGPEFLTYFNYEAQQDKSGLPNDRFSAERPEGSISTLTIQRTEQRDSAMYRCASSLASGGRADTQYFGPGTRLTVL.